Presented here are 19 T cell receptor beta chains from one specimen sequenced in a study of a mutant IDH1 vaccine in newly diagnosed glioma. Indicated time point: week 11, during vaccination. One vaccine dose held 300 ug of mutant IDH1 20-mer peptide and came with topical imiquimod. No antigens are known for them. TCRdb's table, derived via immunoSEQ multiplex PCR, lists solely in-frame clones and lacks some. The table lists about 24,000 clones, roughly 85% of them singletons. The source was PBMCs, collected from a glioma patient whose treatment included an IDH1 peptide vaccine. These receptors were collected from a middle-aged man with glioma.

This chain links TRBV11-2 with TRBJ1-1, with 7 bases identical to TRBD1. CDR1 is SGHAT, CDR2 FQNNGV, per germline. The CDR3 extends over 15 amino acids. The junction had 11 bases not matched to a gene; V was cut back by 6 bases and J by 4 bases. In DNA, the CDR3 is TGTGCCAGCAGACCGGGCAGGGGGGACGGCACTGAAGCTTTCTTT. This codes for CASRPGRGDGTEAFF.

This clone was counted only a few times. J is TRBJ1-6 and V is TRBV6-5; D might be TRBD1 (5 bases). The CDR3 consists of 13 residues. Trimming took off 4 bases at V and 10 bases at J, with 11 bases between the two ends. In germline, CDR1 is MNHEY, CDR2 SVGAGI. In DNA form, the CDR3 reads TGTGCCAGCAGTTGGGGGGGAGAATCACCCCTCCACTTT. Its translation: CASSWGGESPLHF.

The gene calls are TRBV2 and TRBJ2-3; 11 bases fit TRBD2. The CDR3 contains 14 residues. CDR1 is SNHLY, CDR2 FYNNEI, per germline. V lost 11 bases, J lost 2 bases, and 6 bases stayed unmatched. The CDR3 nucleotides read TGTGCCGGTGTAGCGGGAGGGACCACAGATACGCAGTATTTT. Its translation: CAGVAGGTTDTQYF. Full variable domain (rest looked up from reference TRBV2 and TRBJ2-3): EPEVTQTPSHQVTQMGQEVILRCVPISNHLYFYWYRQILGQKVEFLVSFYNNEISEKSEIFDDQFSVERPDGSNFTLKIRSTKLEDSAMYFCAGVAGGTTDTQYFGPGTRLTVL.

The chain carries TRBV27 and TRBJ2-2; 11 nucleotides line up with TRBD2. Germline V gene sequence: CDR1 MNHEY, CDR2 SMNVEV (reference sequence). This CDR3 comprises 18 residues. The trim removed 2 bases at V and 5 bases at J, leaving 10 bases unmatched. The CDR3 DNA follows: TGTGCCAGCAGTTTAGGTCTAGCGGGAGGTGAGAATACCGGGGAGCTGTTTTTT. The encoded protein is CASSLGLAGGENTGELFF.

This clone turned up a few times. This chain links TRBV7-2 with TRBJ2-3; TRBD1 matches at 8 bases. The CDR3 has 13 residues. Germline V CDR1 and CDR2: SGHTA, FQGNSA. V lost 5 bases to trimming and J lost 6 bases; unmatched junction nucleotides: 4. The CDR3 DNA follows: TGTGCCAGCAGCCCCCGGGACAGGGATACGCAGTATTTT. Protein: CASSPRDRDTQYF.

V usage is TRBV2 and J usage is TRBJ2-1, with TRBD2 matching over 9 bases. V dropped 3 bases and J dropped 8; count of bases not matched to a gene: 14. Per the germline V gene, CDR1 is SNHLY and CDR2 is FYNNEI. The CDR3 is 17 amino acids. The CDR3 here is CASSDRLGSGSIDEQFF. As DNA, the CDR3 is TGTGCCAGCAGTGATCGATTGGGTAGCGGGAGTATCGATGAGCAGTTCTTC.

The chain couples TRBV6-5 to TRBJ1-5, with 7 bases identical to TRBD1. Losses at the gene ends were 6 bases for V and 5 bases for J; bases not matched to a gene: 4. Germline CDR1 MNHEY, CDR2 SVGAGI. The CDR3 is 13 amino acids. The CDR3 spells CASSRDRDQPQHF. The CDR3 DNA sequence: TGTGCCAGCAGCCGGGACAGAGATCAGCCCCAGCATTTT.

The rearrangement joins TRBV7-9 to TRBJ2-1; TRBD2 matches at 8 bases. Trimming removed 7 bases from V and 5 bases from J; junction bases left unmatched: 4. Germline loops: CDR1 SEHNR, CDR2 FQNEAQ (reference sequence). The CDR3 has 13 residues. CDR3: CASKTAGDNEQFF. The CDR3 DNA follows: TGTGCCAGCAAAACAGCGGGAGACAATGAGCAGTTCTTC.

This chain uses TRBV25-1 with TRBJ2-3; the D gene could be TRBD1 or TRBD2 (5 bases each). From germline, CDR1 is MGHDK and CDR2 SYGVNS. Trimming took 1 base from V and 2 from J, leaving 16 bases between them. This CDR3 is 17 amino acids long. The CDR3 is CASSELRDGFYTDTQYF. Here the CDR3 DNA reads TGTGCCAGCAGTGAATTAAGGGACGGATTCTACACAGATACGCAGTATTTT.

The chain couples TRBV2 to TRBJ2-2; 8 bases align to TRBD2. The J segment lost 5 bases and the V segment lost 4 bases, leaving 6 bases of the junction unmatched. This CDR3 has 15 residues. The germline V gene has CDR1 SNHLY and CDR2 FYNNEI. CDR3: CASSVFSGSTGELFF. CDR3 in DNA: TGTGCCAGCAGTGTCTTCAGCGGGAGTACCGGGGAGCTGTTTTTT.

This chain uses TRBV27 with TRBJ2-3; 11 nucleotides match TRBD2. The V gene's germline CDR1 is MNHEY and CDR2 SMNVEV (reference sequence). The V gene end was trimmed by 3 bases and the J gene end by 6 bases; junction bases not matched to a gene: 8. The CDR3 totals 16 residues. CDR3 nucleotides: TGTGCCAGCAGTTTGGTAGCGGGAGGGCATCGGGATACGCAGTATTTT. This translates into CASSLVAGGHRDTQYF.

This clone was recorded once. The J gene is TRBJ2-3, the V gene TRBV5-1; 8 bases agree with TRBD2. Germline-derived CDR1 and CDR2 are SGHRS and YFSETQ. The V segment lost 0 bases and the J segment 0 bases; nucleotides outside the gene matches: 3. The length of the CDR3 is 16 residues. For the CDR3, the DNA is TGCGCCAGCAGCTTGGCTAGCGGGCCGAGCACAGATACGCAGTATTTT. Translated, it gives CASSLASGPSTDTQYF.

This chain connects TRBV9 to TRBJ2-2; 7 bases agree with TRBD2. The CDR3 spans 16 residues. CDR1 is SGDLS, CDR2 YYNGEE, per germline. The junction had 3 bases not matched to a gene; V was cut back by 0 bases and J by 1 base. The CDR3 region has the DNA TGTGCCAGCAGCGTAGAGCCGGGAGGGAACACCGGGGAGCTGTTTTTT. Encoded protein: CASSVEPGGNTGELFF.

This clone was seen more than once but under ten times. The chain couples TRBV6-1 to TRBJ2-2; 8 nucleotides align to TRBD1. The V segment lost 10 bases and the J segment 4 bases; nucleotides outside the gene matches: 5. Germline assignment: CDR1 MNHNS and CDR2 SASEGT. The CDR3 consists of 13 residues. Written as DNA, the CDR3 is TGTGCCACGGGACAGGCAGCCACCGGGGAGCTGTTTTTT. Protein sequence: CATGQAATGELFF.

The chain has TRBV30 and TRBJ1-6; perhaps TRBD1 as D (6 bases). CDR3 length: 12 residues. Germline CDR1 is GTSNPN and CDR2 is SVGIG (reference sequence). V lost 4 bases and J 6 bases, leaving 7 bases between the germline ends. CDR3 sequence (DNA): TGTGCCTGGAACAGGGTTAATTCACCCCTCCACTTT. This sequence encodes CAWNRVNSPLHF.

This chain connects TRBV30 to TRBJ1-2, with 10 bases fitting TRBD1. CDR1 is GTSNPN, CDR2 SVGIG, per germline (reference sequence). V lost 5 bases to trimming and J lost 4 bases; unmatched junction nucleotides: 10. There are 15 residues in the CDR3. The CDR3 spells CAWDPGQGIPYGYTF. Here the CDR3 DNA reads TGTGCCTGGGACCCGGGACAGGGGATCCCCTATGGCTACACCTTC.

This clone was detected once. The chain recombines TRBV6-1 with TRBJ1-2, with 10 bases that match TRBD1. Trimming cost V 3 bases and J 7 bases; bases outside gene matches: 5. The CDR3 is made up of 14 amino acids. Germline CDR1 MNHNS, CDR2 SASEGT. This chain's CDR3 is CASSDDRGLSGYTF. The CDR3 DNA follows: TGTGCCAGCAGTGACGACAGGGGGCTGAGTGGCTACACCTTC.

This clone has just a few counts. The chain employs TRBV28 and TRBJ1-2, with D maybe TRBD1 (6 bases). This CDR3 is built from 14 residues. Trimming took off 7 bases at V and 7 bases at J, with 19 bases between the two ends. Germline CDR1 MDHEN, CDR2 SYDVKM. The chain's CDR3 is CASTVWGALRGYTF. CDR3 nucleotide sequence: TGTGCCAGCACCGTTTGGGGGGCGCTTCGTGGCTACACCTTC.

The chain is built from TRBV5-8 and TRBJ1-2; D possibly corresponds to TRBD1 (5 bases). This CDR3 is built from 14 residues. Germline V lookup: CDR1 SGHTS, CDR2 YDEGEE. V was clipped by 6 bases and J by 4 bases, with 16 bases between them. CDR3 sequence reads: CASTPLDSTYGYTF. CDR3 coding DNA: TGTGCCAGCACCCCTTTAGACAGCACCTATGGCTACACCTTC.